These T cell receptor beta chains were read from a single sample in a study of T cells after yellow fever vaccination. TCRdb passed the 5' RACE reads through MiXCR, listing each CDR3 protein once. Altogether approximately 90,000 distinct CDR3 sequences are present, 10% to 15% being singletons, with the ten largest covering just under 25%. Here the sequenced sample was CD8+ T cells not binding an NS4B(214-222) dextramer, sorted from PBMCs, taken 20 to 25 days after the first yellow fever vaccination. These receptors came from a young man who received the YFV17D yellow fever vaccine. The CDR3 runs from the conserved cysteine through the conserved F or W. A D gene is named only where the DNA matches it firmly. Where a row states a size, it is once, few, many or the class of an expanded clone; other rows omit it.

size | J | D | V | DNA | CDR3
few | TRBJ1-6 | NA | TRBV6-1 | TGTGCCAGCAGCCCGGTTTCAAAAAATTCACCCCTCCACTTT | CASSPVSKNSPLHF
NA | TRBJ2-7 | NA | TRBV10-2 | TGCGCCAGCAGTACGATGCCCGGCCCCCTTGGGCAGTACTTC | CASSTMPGPLGQYF
few | TRBJ2-4 | NA | TRBV6-5 | TGTGCCAGCAGTTACGGGCAGGGGGGAAACATTCAGTACTTC | CASSYGQGGNIQYF
few | TRBJ2-5 | NA | TRBV27 | TGTGCCACCAGTGGTATAGAGGGCCTCCAAGAGACCCAGTACTTC | CATSGIEGLQETQYF
NA | TRBJ2-3 | NA | TRBV28 | TGTGCCAGCATATTTCGAGGGATCGCAGATACGCAGTATTTT | CASIFRGIADTQYF
NA | TRBJ1-1 | TRBD1 | TRBV2 | TGTGCCGTCGTACAGGGGCGCCGGGAGACTGAAGCTTTCTTT | CAVVQGRRETEAFF
NA | TRBJ1-2 | NA | TRBV15 | TGTGCCACCAGCAGGGGACCGGGAGACCCTAACTATGGCTACACCTTC | CATSRGPGDPNYGYTF
once | TRBJ2-1 | NA | TRBV11-2 | TGTGCCAGCAGCTTGTGGGGGTTCGCGAATGAGCAGTTCTTC | CASSLWGFANEQFF
NA | TRBJ2-1 | NA | TRBV4-1 | TGCGCCAGCAGCCAAGTCGGCGGGGACGGCTCCTACAATGAGCAGTTCTTC | CASSQVGGDGSYNEQFF
many | TRBJ1-2 | TRBD1 | TRBV12-3/TRBV12-4 | TGTGCCAGCAGTCGACAGGGGGCTGGCTATGGCTACACCTTC | CASSRQGAGYGYTF
NA | TRBJ2-3 | TRBD2 | TRBV7-9 | TGTGCCAGCAGCTTGGTCCCCAGCGGGGGACCCACAGATACGCAGTATTTT | CASSLVPSGGPTDTQYF
few | TRBJ2-7 | NA | TRBV7-2 | TGTGCCAGCAGCTTAACCGGGTATGAGCAGTACTTC | CASSLTGYEQYF
few | TRBJ2-2 | NA | TRBV6-5 | TGTGCCAGCAGTTATAGGCTCGACACCGGGGAGCTGTTTTTT | CASSYRLDTGELFF
NA | TRBJ1-2 | NA | TRBV6-2/TRBV6-3 | TGTGCCAGCAGTTACTCCCTCGGAGGGCTGGATGGCTACACCTTC | CASSYSLGGLDGYTF
NA | TRBJ2-3 | TRBD2 | TRBV4-1 | TGCGCCAGCAGCCAAGTTGGCGGGGGGGATCAAGATACGCAGTATTTT | CASSQVGGGDQDTQYF
few | TRBJ1-2 | NA | TRBV12-3/TRBV12-4 | TGTGCCAGTTGTTTGGGGTATGGCCGTGGCTACACCTTC | CASCLGYGRGYTF